This T cell receptor (beta chain) emerged from a study of neurological immune-mediated disorders. Overall study: The multiple sclerosis group of approximately 35 included 31 relapsing-remitting and 3 secondary progressive patients.

This clonotype was picked up many times. Its antigen is not known. Each sequencing run yielded over 160 million TCR-beta sequences from 15-18 subjects. TCRdb itself ran the 5' RACE reads through MiXCR, one entry per CDR3 protein. This table has approximately 82,000 distinct CDR3 sequences, just over 2.5% appearing once. In germline, CDR1 is SGDLS, CDR2 YYNGEE. This CDR3 is built from 14 residues. V shed 4 bases, J shed 5 bases, and the junction held 6 bases outside the gene matches. Study conclusions and caveats: It was the repertoires of 18 of 34 multiple sclerosis patients that phylogenetic grouping placed in one related-CDR3 cluster, which is a possible signature.

The sequencing input was PBMCs. This clonotype was obtained from a woman between 25 and 40 years old with multiple sclerosis. The rearrangement joins TRBV9 to TRBJ2-1; 7 bases line up with TRBD1. CDR3 nucleotides: TGTGCCAGCAGCCCAGGGGGTGGTGACAATGAGCAGTTCTTC. It translates to CASSPGGGDNEQFF.